This TCR beta chain was sequenced during a study of shared clonotypes between healthy human individuals. Overall study context: Sampling drew on donors who were a couple of women and a few men aged 18 to 49.

Losses at the gene ends were 1 base for V and 8 bases for J; bases not matched to a gene: 13. Germline lookup yields CDR1 WSHSY and CDR2 SAAADI. The CDR3 is 17 residues long. Division of CD4+ cells produced a CD45RA+ naive subset and a CD45RA-negative memory subset. Clones were sequenced by immunoSEQ multiplex PCR, and TCRdb holds only the in-frame ones, with some missing. The sample includes 2 million to 3 million clones, approximately 94% of them seen just once. Input material: naive CD4+ T cells from PBMCs. The subset here: CD45RA+ positively selected. The clonotype originates from a man aged 18 to 30 in good health. Some clones in this sample may be carry-over from other donors' samples. The rearrangement uses TRBV10-2 and TRBJ2-1; TRBD2 aligns across 8 bases. The CDR3 bases are TGCGCCAGCAGTGAGTTAAGGGGACTAGGAAGTAGCGATGAGCAGTTCTTC. Amino acids: CASSELRGLGSSDEQFF.